This TCR beta chain was retrieved from a study of blood T cell repertoires in COVID-19. This clone came up a few times. V was cut by 1 base and J by 10 bases, with 8 bases left in between. Germline values: CDR1 LNHNV, CDR2 YYDKDF (reference sequence). The CDR3 extends over 12 amino acids. Profiling relied on immunoSEQ multiplex PCR, and the TCRdb table lists in-frame clones only, not all of them. Among 120,000 to 150,000 clones, roughly 80% were seen once, and the ten largest hold around 5%. The V and J genes are TRBV15 and TRBJ1-5, with no clear D. This TCR was recovered from a human donor in a cohort sampled during active COVID-19. The sample was peripheral blood. The CDR3 DNA sequence: TGTGCCACCAGCAGAGTTTCGGGTCCCCAGCATTTT. Its translation is CATSRVSGPQHF.